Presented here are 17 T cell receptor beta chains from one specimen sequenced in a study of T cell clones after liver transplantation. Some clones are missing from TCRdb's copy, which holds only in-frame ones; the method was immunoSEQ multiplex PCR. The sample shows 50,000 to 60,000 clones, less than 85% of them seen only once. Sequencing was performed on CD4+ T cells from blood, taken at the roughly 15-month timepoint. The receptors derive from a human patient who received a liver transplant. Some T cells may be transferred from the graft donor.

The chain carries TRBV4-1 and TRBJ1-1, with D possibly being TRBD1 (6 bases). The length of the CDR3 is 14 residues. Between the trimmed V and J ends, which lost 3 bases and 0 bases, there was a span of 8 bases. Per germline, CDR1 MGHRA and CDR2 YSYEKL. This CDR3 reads CASSQSGVNTEAFF. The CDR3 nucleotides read TGCGCCAGCAGCCAGTCAGGGGTGAACACTGAAGCTTTCTTT.

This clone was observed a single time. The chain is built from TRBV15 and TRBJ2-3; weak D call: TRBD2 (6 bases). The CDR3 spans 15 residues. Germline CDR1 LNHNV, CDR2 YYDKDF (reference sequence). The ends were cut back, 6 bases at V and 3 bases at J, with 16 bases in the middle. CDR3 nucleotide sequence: TGTGCCACCAGTGCGAGACTAGAGTTTACAGATACGCAGTATTTT. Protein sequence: CATSARLEFTDTQYF.

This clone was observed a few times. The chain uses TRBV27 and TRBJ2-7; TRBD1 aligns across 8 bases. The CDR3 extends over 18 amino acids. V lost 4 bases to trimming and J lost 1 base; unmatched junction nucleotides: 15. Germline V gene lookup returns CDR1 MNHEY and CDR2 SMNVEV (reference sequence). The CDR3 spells CASSSLQLRGQESYEQYF. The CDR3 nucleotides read TGTGCCAGCAGTTCTCTTCAATTAAGGGGACAGGAGTCCTACGAGCAGTACTTC.

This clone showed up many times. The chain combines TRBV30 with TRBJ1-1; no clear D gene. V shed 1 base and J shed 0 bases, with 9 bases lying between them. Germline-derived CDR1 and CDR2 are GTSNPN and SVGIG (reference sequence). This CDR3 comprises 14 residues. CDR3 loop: CAWSASDLNTEAFF. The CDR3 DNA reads TGTGCCTGGAGTGCTTCGGACCTGAACACTGAAGCTTTCTTT.

The CDR3 is CATSRALTGGYGYTF. CDR3 sequence (DNA): TGTGCCACCAGCAGAGCCTTGACAGGGGGCTATGGCTACACCTTC. The chain is built from TRBV15 and TRBJ1-2; 9 positions agree with TRBD1. The V segment lost 1 base and the J segment 4 bases; nucleotides outside the gene matches: 4. The CDR3 is made up of 15 amino acids. Germline V gene lookup returns CDR1 LNHNV and CDR2 YYDKDF (reference sequence).

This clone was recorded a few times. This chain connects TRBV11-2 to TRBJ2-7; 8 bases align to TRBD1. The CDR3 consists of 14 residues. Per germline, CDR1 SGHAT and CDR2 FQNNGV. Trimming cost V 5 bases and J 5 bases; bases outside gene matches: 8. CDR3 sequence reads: CASSPRDRLNEQYF. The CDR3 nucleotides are TGTGCCAGCAGCCCCCGGGACAGGTTGAACGAGCAGTACTTC.

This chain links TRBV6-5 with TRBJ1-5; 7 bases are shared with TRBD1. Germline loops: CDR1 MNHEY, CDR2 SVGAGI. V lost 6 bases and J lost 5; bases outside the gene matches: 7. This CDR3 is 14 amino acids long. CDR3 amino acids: CASRTGQLDQPQHF. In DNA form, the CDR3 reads TGTGCCAGCAGGACGGGACAGTTGGATCAGCCCCAGCATTTT.

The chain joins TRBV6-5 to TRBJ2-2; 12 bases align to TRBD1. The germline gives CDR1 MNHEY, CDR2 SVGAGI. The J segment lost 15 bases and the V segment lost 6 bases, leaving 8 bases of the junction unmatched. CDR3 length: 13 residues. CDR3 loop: CASSGTGGLMMFF. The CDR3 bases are TGTGCCAGCAGCGGGACAGGGGGCTTGATGATGTTTTTT.

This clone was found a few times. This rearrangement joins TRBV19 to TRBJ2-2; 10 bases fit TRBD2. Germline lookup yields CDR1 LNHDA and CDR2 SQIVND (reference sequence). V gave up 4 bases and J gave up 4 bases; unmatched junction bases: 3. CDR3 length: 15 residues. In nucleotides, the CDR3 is TGTGCCAGTAGTAGGACTAGCGGTCTCACCGGGGAGCTGTTTTTT. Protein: CASSRTSGLTGELFF.

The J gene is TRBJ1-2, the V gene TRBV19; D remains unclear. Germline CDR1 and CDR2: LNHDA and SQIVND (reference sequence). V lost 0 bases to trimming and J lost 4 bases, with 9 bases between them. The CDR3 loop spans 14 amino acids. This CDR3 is CASSIEVGRYGYTF. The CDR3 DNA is TGTGCCAGTAGTATAGAGGTTGGACGCTATGGCTACACCTTC.

CDR3 loop: CASSLEPRTNTGELFF. The CDR3 DNA is TGTGCCAGCAGCTTAGAACCCAGAACGAACACCGGGGAGCTGTTTTTT. The gene calls are TRBV7-2 and TRBJ2-2; D unresolved. Germline CDR1 and CDR2: SGHTA and FQGNSA. This CDR3 has 16 residues. V lost 1 base to trimming and J lost 0 bases, with 9 bases between them.

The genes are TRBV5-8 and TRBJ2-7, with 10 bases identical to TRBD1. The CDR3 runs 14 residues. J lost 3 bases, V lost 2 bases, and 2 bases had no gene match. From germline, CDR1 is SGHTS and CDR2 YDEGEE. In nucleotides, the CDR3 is TGTGCCAGCAGCTTCCGGGACAGGGGCTACGAGCAGTACGTC. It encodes CASSFRDRGYEQYV.

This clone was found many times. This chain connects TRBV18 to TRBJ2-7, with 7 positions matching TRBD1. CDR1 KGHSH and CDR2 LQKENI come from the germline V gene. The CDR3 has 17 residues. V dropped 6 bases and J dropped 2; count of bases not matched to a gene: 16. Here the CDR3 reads CASSPTLRQGAPYEQYF. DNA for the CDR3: TGTGCCAGCTCCCCAACCCTCCGACAGGGAGCCCCCTACGAGCAGTACTTC.

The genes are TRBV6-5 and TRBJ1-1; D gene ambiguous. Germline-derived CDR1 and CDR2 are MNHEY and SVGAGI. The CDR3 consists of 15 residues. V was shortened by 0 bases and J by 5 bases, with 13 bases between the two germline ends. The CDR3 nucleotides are TGTGCCAGCAGTTACTCGATTGGAGGTAGGACTGAAGCTTTCTTT. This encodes CASSYSIGGRTEAFF.

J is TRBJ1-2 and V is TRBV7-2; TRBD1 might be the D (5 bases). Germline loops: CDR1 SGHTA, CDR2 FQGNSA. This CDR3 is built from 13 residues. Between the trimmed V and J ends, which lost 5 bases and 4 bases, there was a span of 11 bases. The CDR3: CASSPDRSYGYTF. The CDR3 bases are TGTGCCAGCAGCCCCGACAGATCCTATGGCTACACCTTC.

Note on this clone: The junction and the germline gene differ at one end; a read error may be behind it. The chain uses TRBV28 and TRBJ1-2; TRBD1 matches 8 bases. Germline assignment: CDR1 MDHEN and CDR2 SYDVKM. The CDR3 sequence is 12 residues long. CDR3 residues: CAGRGQGLGYTF. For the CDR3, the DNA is TGTGCCGGCAGAGGACAGGGCCTTGGCTACACCTTC.

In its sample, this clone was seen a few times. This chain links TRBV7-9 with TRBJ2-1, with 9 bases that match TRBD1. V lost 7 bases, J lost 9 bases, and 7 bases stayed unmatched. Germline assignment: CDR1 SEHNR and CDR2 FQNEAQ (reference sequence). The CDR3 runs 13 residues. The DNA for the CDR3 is TGTGCCAGCACCCGACAGGGGGGAGGTGAGCAGTTCTTC. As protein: CASTRQGGGEQFF.